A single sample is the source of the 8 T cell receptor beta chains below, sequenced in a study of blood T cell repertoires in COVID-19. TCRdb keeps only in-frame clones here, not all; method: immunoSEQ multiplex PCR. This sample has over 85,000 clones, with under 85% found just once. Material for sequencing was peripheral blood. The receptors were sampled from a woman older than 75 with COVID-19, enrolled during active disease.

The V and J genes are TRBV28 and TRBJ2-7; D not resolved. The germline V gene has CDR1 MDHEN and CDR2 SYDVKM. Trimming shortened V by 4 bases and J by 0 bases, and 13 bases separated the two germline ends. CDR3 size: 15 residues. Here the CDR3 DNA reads TGTGCCAGCAGTTGGTGGCGGTTGAGCTCCTACGAGCAGTACTTC. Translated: CASSWWRLSSYEQYF.

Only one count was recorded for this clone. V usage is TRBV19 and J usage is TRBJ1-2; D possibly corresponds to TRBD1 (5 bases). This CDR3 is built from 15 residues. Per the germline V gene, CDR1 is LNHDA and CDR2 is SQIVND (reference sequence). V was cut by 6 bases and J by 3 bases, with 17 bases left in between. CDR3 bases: TGTGCCAGTAGCATCTCCGGGGGTCAGGACTATGGCTACACCTTC. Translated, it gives CASSISGGQDYGYTF.

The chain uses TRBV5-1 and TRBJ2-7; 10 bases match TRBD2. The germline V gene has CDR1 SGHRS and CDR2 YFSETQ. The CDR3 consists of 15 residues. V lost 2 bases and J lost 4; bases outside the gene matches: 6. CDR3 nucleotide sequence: TGCGCCAGCAGCTTACCCCTAGCGGGAGCATACGAGCAGTACTTC. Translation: CASSLPLAGAYEQYF.

The chain's CDR3 is CASSARDYTSYEQYF. In DNA, the CDR3 is TGTGCCAGCAGCGCGCGGGACTATACTAGCTACGAGCAGTACTTC. This chain joins TRBV9 and TRBJ2-7; TRBD2 matches at 7 bases. The V segment lost 3 bases and the J segment 3 bases; nucleotides outside the gene matches: 9. There are 15 residues in the CDR3. Germline-derived CDR1 and CDR2 are SGDLS and YYNGEE. The full variable domain, in which reference TRBV9 and TRBJ2-7 provide the parts outside the CDR3, is DSGVTQTPKHLITATGQRVTLRCSPRSGDLSVYWYQQSLDQGLQFLIQYYNGEERAKGNILERFSAQQFPDLHSELNLSSLELGDSALYFCASSARDYTSYEQYFGPGTRLTVT.

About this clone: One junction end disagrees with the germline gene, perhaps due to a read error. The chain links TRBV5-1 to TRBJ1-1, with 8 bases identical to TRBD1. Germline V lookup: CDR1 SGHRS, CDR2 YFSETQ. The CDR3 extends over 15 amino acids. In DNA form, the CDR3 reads TGCGCCAGCAGCTTCAGACAGGGGTTGAATACTGAAGCTTTCTTT. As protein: CASSFRQGLNTEAFF.

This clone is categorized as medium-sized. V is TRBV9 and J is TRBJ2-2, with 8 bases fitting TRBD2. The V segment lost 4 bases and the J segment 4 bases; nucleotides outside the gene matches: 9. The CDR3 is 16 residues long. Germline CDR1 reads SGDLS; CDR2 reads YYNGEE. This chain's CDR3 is CASSPHPAGGTGELFF. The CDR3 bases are TGTGCCAGCAGCCCTCACCCGGCGGGGGGCACCGGGGAGCTGTTTTTT. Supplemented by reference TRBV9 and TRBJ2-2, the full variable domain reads DSGVTQTPKHLITATGQRVTLRCSPRSGDLSVYWYQQSLDQGLQFLIQYYNGEERAKGNILERFSAQQFPDLHSELNLSSLELGDSALYFCASSPHPAGGTGELFFGEGSRLTVL.

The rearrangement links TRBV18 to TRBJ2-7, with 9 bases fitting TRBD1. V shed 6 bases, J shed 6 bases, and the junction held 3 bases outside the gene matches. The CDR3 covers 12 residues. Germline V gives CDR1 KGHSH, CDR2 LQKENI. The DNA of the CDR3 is TGTGCCAGCTCGTCGACAGGGGGCGAGCAGTACTTC. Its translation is CASSSTGGEQYF.

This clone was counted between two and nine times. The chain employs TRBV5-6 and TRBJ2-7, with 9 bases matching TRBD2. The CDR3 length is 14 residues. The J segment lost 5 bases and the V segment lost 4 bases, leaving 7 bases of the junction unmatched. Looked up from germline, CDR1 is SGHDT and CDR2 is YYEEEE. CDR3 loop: CASSRTSVFHEQYF. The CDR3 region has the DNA TGTGCCAGCAGCAGGACTAGCGTCTTCCACGAGCAGTACTTC.